The entry below gives a single T cell receptor beta chain sequence along with its context. Every sorted population was more than 95% pure. The sample belongs to a study of beta chain features in type 1 diabetes. Of the isolated RNA, all was reverse transcribed, and so the sequenced material was expressed TCRB transcripts. Measured with immunoSEQ multiplex PCR; TCRdb has only the in-frame clones, and not every one. The table lists some 99,000 clones, less than 40% of them singletons. V trimming: 5 bases; J trimming: 7 bases; junction bases outside the gene matches: 9. From germline, CDR1 is SEHNR and CDR2 FQNEAQ (reference sequence). The CDR3 totals 15 residues.

The sequenced sample was stem cell memory CD4+ T cells from blood. The receptor's source is a woman younger than 30 in good health. The rearrangement uses TRBV7-9 and TRBJ1-4; TRBD1 matches 8 bases. The CDR3 region is CASSRRTGFIEKLFF. CDR3 in DNA: TGTGCCAGCAGCCGAAGGACAGGGTTCATTGAAAAACTGTTTTTT.